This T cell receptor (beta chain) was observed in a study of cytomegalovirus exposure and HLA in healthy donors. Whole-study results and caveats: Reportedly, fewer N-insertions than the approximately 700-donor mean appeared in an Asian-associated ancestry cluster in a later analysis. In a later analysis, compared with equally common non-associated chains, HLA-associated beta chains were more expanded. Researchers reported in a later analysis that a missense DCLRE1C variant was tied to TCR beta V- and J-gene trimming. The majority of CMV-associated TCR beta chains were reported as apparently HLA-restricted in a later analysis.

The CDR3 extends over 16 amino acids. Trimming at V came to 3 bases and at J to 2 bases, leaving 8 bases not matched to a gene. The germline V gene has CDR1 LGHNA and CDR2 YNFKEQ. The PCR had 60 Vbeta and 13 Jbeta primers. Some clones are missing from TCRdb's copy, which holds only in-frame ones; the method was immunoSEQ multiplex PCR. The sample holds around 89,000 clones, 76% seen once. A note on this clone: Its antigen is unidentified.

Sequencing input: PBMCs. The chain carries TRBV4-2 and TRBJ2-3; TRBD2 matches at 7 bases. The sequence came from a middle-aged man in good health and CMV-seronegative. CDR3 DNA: TGTGCCAGCAGCCAGGGATCCGGGACTAACACAGATACGCAGTATTTT. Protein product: CASSQGSGTNTDTQYF.